Described below is a single TCR beta chain sequence and its context. The sample originates from a study of CD8+ T cells in alopecia areata. The V end was cut by 3 bases, the J end by 4 bases, with 7 bases between. Germline assignment: CDR1 MNHEY and CDR2 SMNVEV (reference sequence). The CDR3 is made up of 13 amino acids. This sample's treatment: oral pan-JAK inhibitor, 5-10 mg twice daily. The sequencing template was cDNA reverse transcribed from extracted RNA. Method: immunoSEQ multiplex PCR; TCRdb's copy keeps in-frame clones and lacks some. Among some 99,000 clones, approximately 66% were seen once, and the ten largest hold 15%.

The gene calls are TRBV27 and TRBJ1-5; TRBD1 is a possible D gene (5 bases). The origin of this receptor is a human donor with alopecia areata. The sequences come from CD8+ T cells sorted from blood, collected at week 4, from a patient treated with tofacitinib. The CDR3 protein is CASSFQGNQPQHF. The CDR3 DNA sequence: TGTGCCAGCAGTTTTCAGGGAAATCAGCCCCAGCATTTT.